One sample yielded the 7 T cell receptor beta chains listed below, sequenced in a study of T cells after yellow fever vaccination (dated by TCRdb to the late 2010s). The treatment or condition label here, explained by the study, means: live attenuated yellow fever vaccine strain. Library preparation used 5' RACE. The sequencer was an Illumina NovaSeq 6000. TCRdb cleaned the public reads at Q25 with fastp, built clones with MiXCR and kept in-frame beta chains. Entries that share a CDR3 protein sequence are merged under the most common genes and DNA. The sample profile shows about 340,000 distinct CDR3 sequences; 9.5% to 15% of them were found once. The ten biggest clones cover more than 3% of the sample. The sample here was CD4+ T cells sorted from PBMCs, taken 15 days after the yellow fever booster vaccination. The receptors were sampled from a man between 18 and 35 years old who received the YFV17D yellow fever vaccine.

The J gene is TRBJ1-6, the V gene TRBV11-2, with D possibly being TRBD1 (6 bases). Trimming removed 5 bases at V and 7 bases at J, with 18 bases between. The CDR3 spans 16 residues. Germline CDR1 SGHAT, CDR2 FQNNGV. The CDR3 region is CASSTIEQGANSPLHF. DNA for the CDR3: TGTGCCAGCAGCACGATCGAACAGGGTGCAAATTCACCCCTCCACTTT.

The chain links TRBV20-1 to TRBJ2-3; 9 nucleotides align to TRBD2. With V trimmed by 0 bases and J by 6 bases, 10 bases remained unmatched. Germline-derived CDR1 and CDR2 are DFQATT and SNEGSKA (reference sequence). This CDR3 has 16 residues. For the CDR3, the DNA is TGCAGTGCTAGAGATGGACTAGCGCGGGTCCTCGATACGCAGTATTTT. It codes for CSARDGLARVLDTQYF.

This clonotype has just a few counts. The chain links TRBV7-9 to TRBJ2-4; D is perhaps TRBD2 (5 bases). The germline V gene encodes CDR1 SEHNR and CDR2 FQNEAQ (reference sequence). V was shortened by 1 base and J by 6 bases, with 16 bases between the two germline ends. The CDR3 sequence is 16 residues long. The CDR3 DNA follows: TGTGCCAGCAGCTTAGAGGCTTCGGGCAGCGGAAACATTCAGTACTTC. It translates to CASSLEASGSGNIQYF.

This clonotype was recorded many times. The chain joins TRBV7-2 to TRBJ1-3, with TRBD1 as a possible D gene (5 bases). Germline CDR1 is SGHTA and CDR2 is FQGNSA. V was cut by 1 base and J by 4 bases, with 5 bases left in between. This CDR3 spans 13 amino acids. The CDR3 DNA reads TGTGCCAGCAGCTTAGGGGGGGGAAACACCATATATTTT. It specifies CASSLGGGNTIYF. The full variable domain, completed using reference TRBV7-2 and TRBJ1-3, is GAGVSQSPSNKVTEKGKDVELRCDPISGHTALYWYRQSLGQGLEFLIYFQGNSAPDKSGLPSDRFSAERTGGSVSTLTIQRTQQEDSAVYLCASSLGGGNTIYFGEGSWLTVV.

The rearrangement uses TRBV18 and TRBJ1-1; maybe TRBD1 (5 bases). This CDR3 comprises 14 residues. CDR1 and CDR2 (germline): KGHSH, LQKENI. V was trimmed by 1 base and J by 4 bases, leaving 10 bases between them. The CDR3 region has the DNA TGTGCCAGCTCACCACTTCAGGGAGTCACTGAAGCTTTCTTT. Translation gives CASSPLQGVTEAFF.

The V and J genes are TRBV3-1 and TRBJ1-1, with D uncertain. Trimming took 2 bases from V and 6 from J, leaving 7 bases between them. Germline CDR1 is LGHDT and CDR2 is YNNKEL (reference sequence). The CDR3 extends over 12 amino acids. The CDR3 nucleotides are TGTGCCAGCAGCCAATTCCCCGCTGAAGCTTTCTTT. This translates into CASSQFPAEAFF.

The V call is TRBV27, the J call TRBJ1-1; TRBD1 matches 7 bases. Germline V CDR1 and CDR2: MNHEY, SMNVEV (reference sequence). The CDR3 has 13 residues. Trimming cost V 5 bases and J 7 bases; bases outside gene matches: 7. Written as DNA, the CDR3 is TGTGCCAGCAGTCCGGTATACAGGGGTGAAGCTTTCTTT. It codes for CASSPVYRGEAFF.